Described below is a single T cell receptor beta chain sequence and its context. Its antigen is still unknown. This sample is drawn from a study of ipilimumab plus nivolumab after autologous stem cell transplantation. General study findings and limits: The authors say TCR, Treg and microbiome findings warrant further study.

Clones were sequenced by immunoSEQ multiplex PCR, and TCRdb holds only the in-frame ones, with some missing. The table shows 9,500 to 15,000 clones, with more than 65% occurring only once. Checkpoint therapy with ipilimumab 1 mg/kg began 14 to 28 days after transplant. The origin of this receptor is a male donor with diffuse large B-cell lymphoma. Source: PBMCs, taken in a trial of ipilimumab plus nivolumab as post-transplant consolidation.

The CDR3 DNA is TGCGCCAGCAGCTTGTCACTAGCGGACTACAATGAGCAGTTCTTC. It is translated as CASSLSLADYNEQFF. The rearrangement joins TRBV5-1 to TRBJ2-1, with 8 bases identical to TRBD2. Per the germline V gene, CDR1 is SGHRS and CDR2 is YFSETQ. J gave up 3 bases and V 1 base, and 3 bases lay outside the gene matches. The CDR3 has 15 residues.